A selection of T cell receptor beta chains follows, all from one sample in a study of beta chain features in type 1 diabetes. The protocol was immunoSEQ multiplex PCR, while the TCRdb copy is restricted to in-frame clones and leaves out a portion. The data contain a few hundred thousand clones, 30% of them singletons. The specimen was naive CD4+ T cells from blood. The receptors here all came from a man between 18 and 35 years old in good health. The CDR3 runs from the conserved cysteine through the conserved F or W. D genes are given only for firm matches. Some rows mark clone size as missing; the rest say once, few, many or name a class of expanded clone.

>NA|TRBJ2-3|TRBD1|TRBV29-1
CSVSTGTGFRPDTQYF
TGCAGCGTCTCAACCGGGACAGGGTTTAGACCAGATACGCAGTATTTT
>NA|TRBJ2-5|NA|TRBV30
CAWGRREQYF
TGTGCCTGGGGAAGACGGGAGCAGTACTTC
>few|TRBJ2-7|TRBD1|TRBV30
CAWETADRPTYEQYF
TGTGCCTGGGAAACGGCGGACAGGCCGACCTACGAGCAGTACTTC
>few|TRBJ2-1|TRBD2|TRBV4-3
CASSRTSGYNEQFF
TGCGCCAGCAGCCGGACTAGCGGCTACAATGAGCAGTTCTTC
>NA|TRBJ2-1|TRBD2|TRBV30
CAWSHPPWEGLWNEQFF
TGTGCCTGGAGTCATCCCCCGTGGGAGGGCCTATGGAATGAGCAGTTCTTC
>NA|TRBJ2-1|TRBD1|TRBV25-1
CASTNIPGQGNYNEQFF
TGTGCCAGCACAAACATACCGGGACAGGGAAACTACAATGAGCAGTTCTTC
>NA|TRBJ2-7|TRBD1|TRBV30
CAWSVIFGTGNYEQYF
TGTGCCTGGAGTGTAATATTCGGGACAGGGAACTACGAGCAGTACTTC
>few|TRBJ2-4|TRBD2|TRBV25-1
CASSELASGAKNIQYF
TGTGCCAGCAGTGAATTGGCTAGCGGAGCCAAAAACATTCAGTACTTC
>NA|TRBJ2-7|NA|TRBV15
CATSRGVSVGSYEQYF
TGTGCCACCAGCAGAGGGGTCTCTGTTGGATCCTACGAGCAGTACTTC
>NA|TRBJ2-4|NA|TRBV5-1
CASSVDRSRDF
TGCGCCAGCAGCGTCGACAGGTCCCGGGACTTC
>few|TRBJ2-1|TRBD2|TRBV5-6
CASSLLAGASEQFF
TGTGCCAGCAGCTTACTAGCGGGAGCGAGTGAGCAGTTCTTC
>few|TRBJ2-3|TRBD2|TRBV29-1
CSVVSSGVEGFGTDTQYF
TGCAGCGTTGTATCTAGCGGGGTGGAAGGGTTCGGCACAGATACGCAGTATTTT
>NA|TRBJ2-7|NA|TRBV25-1
CASSGSYEQYF
TGTGCCAGCAGCGGTTCTTACGAGCAGTACTTC
>once|TRBJ2-7|TRBD2|TRBV5-1
CASSSVRGLGEQYF
TGCGCCAGCAGCTCCGTTCGGGGACTAGGGGAGCAGTACTTC
>NA|TRBJ2-1|NA|TRBV30
CAWSPTLLANNEQFF
TGTGCCTGGAGTCCCACCCTACTAGCCAACAATGAGCAGTTCTTC
>NA|TRBJ2-5|NA|TRBV5-1
CASSPGRQETQYF
TGCGCCAGCAGCCCGGGACGGCAAGAGACCCAGTACTTC
>few|TRBJ1-5|NA|TRBV7-3
CASSLSGPGSNQPQHF
TGTGCCAGCAGCCTATCGGGACCTGGGAGCAATCAGCCCCAGCATTTT
>NA|TRBJ1-1|TRBD1|TRBV29-1
CSAQGGTENTEAFF
TGCAGCGCCCAAGGCGGGACAGAGAACACTGAAGCTTTCTTT
>NA|TRBJ2-3|TRBD2|TRBV6-1
CASRLSGSGQDTQYF
TGTGCCAGCAGACTTAGCGGGAGTGGGCAAGATACGCAGTATTTT
>NA|TRBJ2-1|TRBD2|TRBV15
CATSRLRGLAGYNEQFF
TGTGCCACCAGCAGATTACGGGGACTAGCGGGGTACAATGAGCAGTTCTTC